These 22 T cell receptor beta chains share one sample of origin, sequenced in a study of blood T cell repertoires in COVID-19. Libraries were prepared by immunoSEQ multiplex PCR; TCRdb keeps only in-frame clonotypes and omits some of them. The repertoire holds some 65,000 clones, with approximately 83% as singletons. Input material: peripheral blood. Source of these receptors: a man aged 40-55 years with COVID-19, enrolled during active disease.

This clone came up once. V is TRBV6-5 and J is TRBJ1-2, with TRBD1 identical over 7 bases. Per germline, CDR1 MNHEY and CDR2 SVGAGI. This CDR3 contains 13 residues. V dropped 2 bases and J dropped 7; count of bases not matched to a gene: 4. The CDR3 reads CASSYLEGAGYTF. CDR3 DNA: TGTGCCAGCAGTTACCTCGAGGGGGCTGGCTACACCTTC.

The rearrangement uses TRBV28 and TRBJ1-2; 8 positions match TRBD1. V dropped 4 bases and J dropped 6; count of bases not matched to a gene: 7. This CDR3 is 14 amino acids long. Germline loops: CDR1 MDHEN, CDR2 SYDVKM. For the CDR3, the DNA is TGTGCCAGCAGTTCCCCGACAGGGGAGGATGGCTACACCTTC. Amino acids: CASSSPTGEDGYTF.

This chain connects TRBV11-2 to TRBJ2-3; D perhaps matches TRBD2 (6 bases). V shed 0 bases and J shed 0 bases, with 13 bases lying between them. Germline V gene lookup returns CDR1 SGHAT and CDR2 FQNNGV. The CDR3 sequence is 17 residues long. The CDR3 reads CASSLDQGGASTDTQYF. In DNA, the CDR3 is TGTGCCAGCAGCTTAGATCAGGGCGGGGCAAGCACAGATACGCAGTATTTT.

This clone is a singleton in its sample. The CDR3 DNA sequence: TGTGCCAGCAGTAGACAGGGAAGCGAAAAACTGTTTTTT. Translation gives CASSRQGSEKLFF. V and J are TRBV28 and TRBJ1-4; 7 positions agree with TRBD1. The CDR3 length is 13 residues. Germline V CDR1 and CDR2: MDHEN, SYDVKM. V gave up 5 bases and J gave up 8 bases; unmatched junction bases: 5.

The rearrangement links TRBV14 to TRBJ2-7; 7 bases fit TRBD1. There are 14 residues in the CDR3. With V trimmed by 1 base and J by 1 base, 1 base remained unmatched. Germline values: CDR1 SGHDN, CDR2 FVKESK. This CDR3 reads CASSQGGQSYEQYF. Written as DNA, the CDR3 is TGTGCCAGCAGCCAAGGGGGACAGTCCTACGAGCAGTACTTC.

A single count supports this clone. DNA of the CDR3: TGCGCCAGCAGTGACCCTGGACAGGGGGCCGGCGGGGAGCTGTTTTTT. This codes for CASSDPGQGAGGELFF. The chain couples TRBV10-1 to TRBJ2-2, with TRBD1 identical over 11 bases. This CDR3 is built from 16 residues. Germline CDR1 WNHNN, CDR2 SYGVQD (reference sequence). The ends lost 3 bases at V and 7 bases at J; junction bases unmatched: 7.

The chain recombines TRBV28 with TRBJ2-7; TRBD1 aligns across 9 bases. This CDR3 is built from 14 residues. Germline V gene lookup returns CDR1 MDHEN and CDR2 SYDVKM. V trimming: 6 bases; J trimming: 3 bases; junction bases outside the gene matches: 6. The CDR3 DNA is TGTGCCAGCAGGAAGATGGGACAGGGCTACGAGCAGTACTTC. Its translation is CASRKMGQGYEQYF.

V is TRBV4-2 and J is TRBJ1-4, with TRBD1 matching 7 bases. Germline-derived CDR1 and CDR2 are LGHNA and YNFKEQ. The V segment lost 6 bases and the J segment 6 bases; nucleotides outside the gene matches: 10. The CDR3 is 15 residues long. The CDR3, as DNA: TGTGCCAGCAGGGACGACAGGGAAGGAGATGAAAAACTGTTTTTT. Protein sequence: CASRDDREGDEKLFF.

The rearrangement uses TRBV5-6 and TRBJ2-5, with 8 bases matching TRBD1. CDR3 length: 15 residues. Germline values: CDR1 SGHDT, CDR2 YYEEEE. V gave up 0 bases and J gave up 5 bases; unmatched junction bases: 6. The CDR3 here is CASSLGQGLMETQYF. The DNA for the CDR3 is TGTGCCAGCAGCTTGGGACAGGGGTTAATGGAGACCCAGTACTTC.

This chain joins TRBV11-3 and TRBJ2-1, with D unclear. Between the trimmed V and J ends, which lost 3 bases and 1 base, there was a span of 7 bases. The CDR3 spans 14 residues. Germline-derived CDR1 and CDR2 are SGHNT and YENEEA. CDR3 DNA: TGTGCCAGCAGCTTGGGCACATCCTACAATGAGCAGTTCTTC. It yields the protein CASSLGTSYNEQFF.

The chain carries TRBV19 and TRBJ1-2; D is unclear. V was shortened by 4 bases and J by 4 bases, with 13 bases between the two germline ends. Germline CDR1 LNHDA, CDR2 SQIVND (reference sequence). CDR3 length: 14 residues. The CDR3 sequence: CASSRPGSLYGYTF. CDR3 bases: TGTGCCAGTAGTAGGCCCGGGTCGCTCTATGGCTACACCTTC.

The gene calls are TRBV10-3 and TRBJ2-7, with TRBD2 as a possible D gene (6 bases). Germline V gives CDR1 ENHRY, CDR2 SYGVKD. This CDR3 is built from 12 residues. V was cut by 0 bases and J by 6 bases, with 6 bases left in between. CDR3 coding DNA: TGTGCCATCAGTGAGTCGGGGGGCGAGCAGTACTTC. It translates to CAISESGGEQYF.

V is TRBV7-6 and J is TRBJ2-3; 8 bases agree with TRBD2. CDR1 is SGHVS and CDR2 is FNYEAQ in the germline V gene. CDR3 length: 15 amino acids. Trimming cost V 4 bases and J 6 bases; bases outside gene matches: 9. Written as DNA, the CDR3 is TGTGCCAGCAGCTCGACCTGGGGCGGGGGGGATACGCAGTATTTT. Protein: CASSSTWGGGDTQYF.

The rearrangement links TRBV19 to TRBJ1-3; weak D call: TRBD1 (6 bases). V was pared by 7 bases and J by 4 bases, with 11 bases between. CDR3 length: 13 residues. Germline CDR1 and CDR2: LNHDA and SQIVND (reference sequence). The CDR3: CASKNREGNTIYF. The CDR3 coding sequence is TGTGCCAGTAAGAACAGGGAAGGAAACACCATATATTTT.

This chain links TRBV6-6 with TRBJ1-1; D is unresolved. Germline values: CDR1 MNHNY, CDR2 SVGAGI (reference sequence). This CDR3 comprises 16 residues. V was pared by 6 bases and J by 8 bases, with 25 bases between. The CDR3 DNA reads TGTGCCAGCAGCTCCCCTTCGGTCCCTGCAACAGACGAAGCTTTCTTT. Residues: CASSSPSVPATDEAFF.

DNA of the CDR3: TGTGCCAGCACCCCCGCGGTATCTAACTATGGCTACACCTTC. Amino acid sequence: CASTPAVSNYGYTF. The chain employs TRBV2 and TRBJ1-2; D uncertain. V lost 7 bases and J lost 0, with 12 bases in between. The germline CDR1 and CDR2 sequences are SNHLY and FYNNEI. The CDR3 contains 14 residues. The full variable domain, its missing parts supplied by reference TRBV2 and TRBJ1-2, is EPEVTQTPSHQVTQMGQEVILRCVPISNHLYFYWYRQILGQKVEFLVSFYNNEISEKSEIFDDQFSVERPDGSNFTLKIRSTKLEDSAMYFCASTPAVSNYGYTFGSGTRLTVV.

The sample holds a few counts of this clone. The rearrangement uses TRBV7-2 and TRBJ2-7, with 7 bases matching TRBD1. V gave up 8 bases and J gave up 4 bases; unmatched junction bases: 8. Per the germline V gene, CDR1 is SGHTA and CDR2 is FQGNSA. The CDR3 is made up of 13 amino acids. The DNA for the CDR3 is TGTGCCAGCGTTCTGATACAGGGGTACGAGCAGTACTTC. Protein product: CASVLIQGYEQYF.

V and J are TRBV6-1 and TRBJ2-7; D possibly corresponds to TRBD2 (5 bases). Trimming stripped 0 bases from V and 7 bases from J, with 10 bases between. The CDR3 is made up of 13 amino acids. Germline V CDR1 and CDR2: MNHNS, SASEGT. The CDR3 DNA sequence: TGTGCCAGCAGTGAAGCGCGGGTAGGGGAGCAGTACTTC. Its translation is CASSEARVGEQYF.

The chain is built from TRBV5-1 and TRBJ1-1, with a weak D call TRBD1 (5 bases). Germline V lookup: CDR1 SGHRS, CDR2 YFSETQ. The CDR3 is made up of 16 amino acids. V lost 3 bases and J lost 0, with 15 bases in between. The CDR3, as DNA: TGCGCCAGCAGCTCCTCGCTAGACAGATTGAACACTGAAGCTTTCTTT. As protein: CASSSSLDRLNTEAFF.

The chain uses TRBV19 and TRBJ1-6; no clear D. Germline V gives CDR1 LNHDA, CDR2 SQIVND (reference sequence). V was pared by 4 bases and J by 10 bases, with 14 bases between. The CDR3 contains 14 residues. CDR3 bases: TGTGCCAGTAGTACCTCGGGATTCTCATCACCCCTCCACTTT. Translating it yields CASSTSGFSSPLHF.

This clone occurred once. V gene TRBV18 combines with J gene TRBJ1-1; D uncertain. Germline CDR1 is KGHSH and CDR2 is LQKENI. The ends were cut back, 2 bases at V and 5 bases at J, with 15 bases in the middle. The CDR3 covers 15 residues. CDR3 loop: CASSPVGGIGTEAFF. The CDR3 coding sequence is TGTGCCAGCTCACCAGTAGGAGGGATAGGGACTGAAGCTTTCTTT.

The chain employs TRBV25-1 and TRBJ1-3; unclear D gene. Per the germline V gene, CDR1 is MGHDK and CDR2 is SYGVNS. The germline V and J ends were trimmed by 9 bases and 0 bases, with 9 bases remaining between them. The CDR3 totals 13 residues. CDR3 region: CASSPSSGNTIYF. CDR3 nucleotide sequence: TGTGCCAGTTCACCTAGCTCTGGAAACACCATATATTTT.